Sequencing of this T cell receptor (beta chain) was carried out in a study of T cells in Graves' hyperthyroidism and ophthalmopathy. Study outcomes and limitations: The model forecast ophthalmopathy, anticipating it by a median 6.5 months before onset.

It was RNA transcripts that yielded the amplified TCR beta CDR3 regions. With the HTBI primer set, the TCR CDR3 went through a first round of RT-PCR. TCRdb reprocessed the multiplex PCR reads with MiXCR, giving one entry per CDR3 protein. The table includes about 550,000 distinct CDR3 sequences, around 20% detected once. This clonotype was counted only a few times. Antigen unknown. No conserved phenylalanine or tryptophan is present at the end of the CDR3, so a read error is the likely explanation. V lost 2 bases and J lost 3, with 13 bases in between. CDR1 is GTSNPN and CDR2 is SVGIG in the germline V gene (reference sequence). CDR3 length equals 15 residues.

The sequenced sample was blood. The TCR was taken from a man younger than 35 with Graves' hyperthyroidism. The V and J genes are TRBV30 and TRBJ2-2; D is possibly TRBD2 (6 bases). CDR3 protein: CAWSTIGGDTGELFS. The DNA of the CDR3 is TGTGCCTGGAGTACCATTGGAGGGGACACCGGGGAGCTGTTTTCT.